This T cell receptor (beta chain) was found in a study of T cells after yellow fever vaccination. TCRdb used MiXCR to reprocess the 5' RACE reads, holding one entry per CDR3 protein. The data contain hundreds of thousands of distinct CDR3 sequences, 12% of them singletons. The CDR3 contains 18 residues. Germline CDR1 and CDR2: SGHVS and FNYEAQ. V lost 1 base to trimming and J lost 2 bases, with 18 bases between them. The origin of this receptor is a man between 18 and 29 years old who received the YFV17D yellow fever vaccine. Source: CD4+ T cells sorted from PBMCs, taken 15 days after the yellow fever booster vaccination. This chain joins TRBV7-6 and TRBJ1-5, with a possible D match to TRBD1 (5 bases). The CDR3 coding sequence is TGTGCCAGCAGCTTAGAATCGTCGGCAGGGAGACGCAATCAGCCCCAGCATTTT. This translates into CASSLESSAGRRNQPQHF.